These T cell receptor beta chains were read from a single sample in a study of T cells in Graves' hyperthyroidism and ophthalmopathy. TCRdb processed the multiplex PCR reads anew with MiXCR; each CDR3 protein has one entry. The table records some 500,000 distinct CDR3 sequences, 14% of them present only once. The material sequenced was blood. The source of these receptors is a woman aged 18-35 years with Graves' hyperthyroidism. CDR3s include the opening cysteine and the closing phenylalanine or tryptophan. A D gene is named only where the DNA matches it firmly. Part of the rows lack a size; the others show once, few, many or a class for expanded clones.

clone_size	v_call	d_call	cdr3_length	j_call	cdr3_nt	cdr3_aa
many	TRBV5-1	TRBD1	18	TRBJ2-1	TGCGCCAGCAGCCCTTCCCCGGGACAGGGGGCGGGTGACAATGAGCAGTTCTTC	CASSPSPGQGAGDNEQFF
many	TRBV6-2/TRBV6-3	-	16	TRBJ2-1	TGTGCCAGCAGCACCGGCCTAGGAGTCGCGGGCAATGAGCAGTTCTTC	CASSTGLGVAGNEQFF
many	TRBV3-1	TRBD2	17	TRBJ2-1	TGTGCCAGCAGCCAGGGAACTAGCGGGGCATCCTACAATGAGCAGTTCTTC	CASSQGTSGASYNEQFF
-	TRBV12-3/TRBV12-4	TRBD1	14	TRBJ1-2	TGTGCCAGCAGTTTCGGGGGACAGTTCTATGGCTACACCTTC	CASSFGGQFYGYTF
many	TRBV6-5	TRBD2	15	TRBJ2-2	TGTGCCAGCAGTTACAGGCTAGCGGACACCGGGGAGCTGTTTTTT	CASSYRLADTGELFF
few	TRBV19	TRBD2	17	TRBJ2-3	TGTGCCAGTAGTGCTAGACTAGCGGGAGAATTCACAGATACGCAGTATTTT	CASSARLAGEFTDTQYF
-	TRBV9	TRBD1	16	TRBJ1-2	TGTGCCAGCAGCGTAGGAGGGGGCCGCACGATCTATGGCTACACCTTC	CASSVGGGRTIYGYTF
few	TRBV20-1	-	13	TRBJ2-1	TGCAGTGCCCCTACTAGGTCCTACAATGAGCAGTTCTTC	CSAPTRSYNEQFF
few	TRBV12-3/TRBV12-4	TRBD1	13	TRBJ1-1	TGTGCCAGCAGTCCCCCCAGGGGGGTTGAAGCTTTCTTT	CASSPPRGVEAFF
many	TRBV6-1	-	12	TRBJ1-2	TGTGCCAGCGTCGACGGGGTAGGGGGCTACACCTTC	CASVDGVGGYTF
many	TRBV4-1	-	14	TRBJ1-2	TGCGCCAGCAGCCCGAGACAGGATTCTTATGGCTACACCTTC	CASSPRQDSYGYTF
many	TRBV12-3/TRBV12-4	-	13	TRBJ2-3	TGTGCCAGCAGTTTTGTCCGGACAGATACGCAGTATTTT	CASSFVRTDTQYF
-	TRBV7-2	TRBD1	17	TRBJ2-1	TGTGCCAGCAGCTTAGTAGGGACAGGGGCAGGCTACAATGAGCAGTTCTTC	CASSLVGTGAGYNEQFF
-	TRBV29-1	-	15	TRBJ2-3	TGCAGCGCTGAACCCGCGAGGGGGTACACAGATACGCAGTATTTT	CSAEPARGYTDTQYF
few	TRBV7-9	-	14	TRBJ2-1	TGTGCCAGCAGCTTAGTCCAGATGGACAATGAGCAGTTCTTC	CASSLVQMDNEQFF
many	TRBV11-2	TRBD2	15	TRBJ2-7	TGTGCCAGCAGCTCCGGACTAGCCGTAGTCTACGAGCAGTACTTC	CASSSGLAVVYEQYF
-	TRBV27	-	17	TRBJ2-2	TGTGCCAGCAGTCCGCCCGGGGGGCTGGGGAACACCGGGGAGCTGTTTTTT	CASSPPGGLGNTGELFF
many	TRBV20-1	-	14	TRBJ2-4	TGCAGTGCTAGAGACCTTAGCGGCGTTAACATTCAGTACTTC	CSARDLSGVNIQYF
few	TRBV7-3	-	13	TRBJ1-1	TGTGCCAGCAGCTTTCTGGGTTACACTGAAGCTTTCTTT	CASSFLGYTEAFF
many	TRBV24-1	TRBD1	13	TRBJ1-2	TGTGCCACCAGCTCGACAGGGAACTATGGCTACACCTTC	CATSSTGNYGYTF
few	TRBV7-2	TRBD1	15	TRBJ1-1	TGTGCCAGCAGCTCCGGACAGGGGGGGAGCACTGAAGCTTTCTTT	CASSSGQGGSTEAFF
many	TRBV7-3	TRBD2	18	TRBJ2-3	TGTGCCAGCAGCCTCGGACTAGCTCGCAGTGGGATAACAGATACGCAGTATTTT	CASSLGLARSGITDTQYF
many	TRBV18	-	15	TRBJ1-1	TGTGCCAGCTCACCAGAAGTCAGGGCCATTCCTGAAGCTTTCTTT	CASSPEVRAIPEAFF
many	TRBV7-3	-	12	TRBJ2-3	TGTGCCAGCAGCTTAAATTTAGATACGCAGTATTTT	CASSLNLDTQYF
many	TRBV12-5	TRBD1	14	TRBJ1-5	TGTGCTAGTGGCCTGGGACAGGGGTTTCAGCCCCAGCATTTT	CASGLGQGFQPQHF
-	TRBV6-1	-	15	TRBJ2-1	TGTGCCAGCAGGGGTCTAGCGAGCTCCTACAATGAGCAGTTCTTC	CASRGLASSYNEQFF
many	TRBV2	TRBD2	14	TRBJ2-3	TGTGCCAGCAGCGCGAGCGGGGACACAGATACGCAGTATTTT	CASSASGDTDTQYF
-	TRBV4-1	-	15	TRBJ2-1	TGCGCCAGCAGCCAAGATACGGGGGAAGGCAATGAGCAGTTCTTC	CASSQDTGEGNEQFF
many	TRBV6-1	TRBD2	18	TRBJ2-3	TGTGCCAGCAGTTCATCACCCGGGACTAGCGGCCGCACAGATACGCAGTATTTT	CASSSSPGTSGRTDTQYF
-	TRBV4-1	TRBD2	18	TRBJ2-1	TGCGCCAGCAGCCAAGTCGTGGTAGCGGGAGGATACTACAATGAGCAGTTCTTC	CASSQVVVAGGYYNEQFF
few	TRBV7-9	TRBD1	17	TRBJ1-2	TGTGCCAGCAGCACTAGGACAGGGGCTATCCTCACATATGGCTACACCTTC	CASSTRTGAILTYGYTF
few	TRBV7-9	-	15	TRBJ1-1	TGTGCCAGCAGCTTAGGCTCCTTGGGGGACACTGAAGCTTTCTTT	CASSLGSLGDTEAFF
many	TRBV7-9	-	16	TRBJ2-7	TGTGCCAGCAGCTTATTCGTCCGGACAGACTCCTACGAGCAGTACTTC	CASSLFVRTDSYEQYF
many	TRBV19	TRBD2	18	TRBJ2-1	TGTGCCAGTAGTATGCACTACGGAGCGGGAGCATCCTACAATGAGCAGTTCTTC	CASSMHYGAGASYNEQFF
many	TRBV3-1	-	12	TRBJ2-1	TGTGCCAGCAGCCAGGCCGGCTATGAGCAGTTCTTC	CASSQAGYEQFF
many	TRBV20-1	-	16	TRBJ1-3	TGCAGTGCTATAACCTCAACAGGGCTCTCTGGAAACACCATATATTTT	CSAITSTGLSGNTIYF
many	TRBV18	-	16	TRBJ2-3	TGTGCCAGCTCACCACAAGACAGGCCTAGCACAGATACGCAGTATTTT	CASSPQDRPSTDTQYF